The present TCR beta chain was sequenced within a study of T cells in Graves' hyperthyroidism and ophthalmopathy. The germline gives CDR1 DFQATT, CDR2 SNEGSKA (reference sequence). The CDR3 covers 14 residues. What was amplified from RNA transcripts were TCR beta CDR3 regions. The TCR CDR3 first-round RT-PCR relied on the HTBI primer set. MiXCR, applied by TCRdb to the multiplex PCR reads, yields one record per CDR3 protein. The sample contains hundreds of thousands of distinct CDR3 sequences, about 14% of which appear only once. PBMCs came from more than 9.5 ml fresh peripheral blood. This clonotype was detected many times. A read error may account for a junction end that differs from germline.

This sequence originates from a woman under 40 with Graves' hyperthyroidism. The sample consisted of blood. The chain joins TRBV20-1 to TRBJ1-5; 8 bases are shared with TRBD1. CDR3 in amino acids: CSAREGQAAQPQHF. The CDR3 bases are TGCAGTGCCAGAGAGGGACAGGCTGCTCAGCCCCAGCATTTT.